This T cell receptor (beta chain) was sequenced during a study of Ad26.COV2.S vaccination and SARS-CoV-2 variants. Study information: Donor allocation was to the COV1001 Ad26.COV2.S trial arm.

Sample treatment: 19 received Ad26.COV2.S at low or high dose, single or two shots; about 5 received placebo; per-sample allocation not given. Collection of samples fell on day 63 after the first vaccine or placebo injection. CDR1 and CDR2 (germline): SGHKS, YYEKEE (reference sequence). The CDR3 loop spans 16 amino acids. Trimming shortened V by 1 base and J by 3 bases, and 16 bases separated the two germline ends. Repertoires were generated with immunoSEQ multiplex PCR, while TCRdb's copy carries only in-frame clones and drops some. The repertoire holds fewer than 300,000 clones, with 80% to 90% as singletons.

The sequencing used peripheral blood, collected in a trial of Ad26.COV2.S vaccine versus placebo. The chain uses TRBV5-5 and TRBJ1-2; D is unresolved. This TCR was recovered from a person aged 18-60 years who received the Ad26.COV2.S COVID-19 vaccine or a placebo. DNA of the CDR3: TGTGCCAGCAGCTTGACAGTCACAAGGGTGGACTATGGCTACACCTTC. Its translation is CASSLTVTRVDYGYTF.